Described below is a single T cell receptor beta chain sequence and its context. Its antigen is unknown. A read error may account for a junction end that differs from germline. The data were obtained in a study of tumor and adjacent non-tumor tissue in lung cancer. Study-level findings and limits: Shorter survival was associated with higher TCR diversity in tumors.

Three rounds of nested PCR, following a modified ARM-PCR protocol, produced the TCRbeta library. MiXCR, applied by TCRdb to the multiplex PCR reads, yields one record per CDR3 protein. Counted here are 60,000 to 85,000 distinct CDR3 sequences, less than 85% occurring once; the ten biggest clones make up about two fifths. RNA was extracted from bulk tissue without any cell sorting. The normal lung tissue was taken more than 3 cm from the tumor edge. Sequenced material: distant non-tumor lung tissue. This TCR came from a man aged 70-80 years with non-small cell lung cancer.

CDR3 protein: CASSLRLGDWVSYEQYF. The CDR3 region has the DNA TGTGCCAGCAGTTTGAGGCTTGGGGACTGGGTCTCCTACGAGCAATACTTC. This chain joins TRBV6-6 and TRBJ2-7; maybe TRBD2 (6 bases). CDR3 length: 17 residues. Germline V CDR1 and CDR2: MNHNY, SVGAGI (reference sequence).